This T cell receptor beta chain was recovered during a study of OX40 agonist ivuxolimab in advanced cancers. Study-level background: Dose-escalation cases comprised hepatocellular carcinoma, melanoma, renal cell or head and neck cancer.

The repertoire was sequenced with immunoSEQ multiplex PCR; TCRdb's copy has only in-frame clones and lacks some. Of fewer than 85,000 clones in the sample, roughly four fifths were seen once. With respect to this clone: Its antigen is undetermined.

Study-level points and caveats: Some patients who did not respond also had low normalized T-cell clonal expansion. CD4+ T cells averaged fewer expanded clones than CD8+ T cells.

V lost 3 bases, J lost 4 bases, and 16 bases stayed unmatched. Per germline, CDR1 SGDLS and CDR2 YYNGEE. The CDR3 is made up of 19 amino acids. V and J are TRBV9 and TRBJ2-2, with 9 positions matching TRBD2. This clonotype was obtained from an adult with an advanced solid tumor such as melanoma, head and neck, liver or kidney cancer. The input for sequencing was CD4+ or CD8+ T cells sorted from blood, taken in a trial of the OX40 agonist ivuxolimab. The CDR3 region is CASSESPAGLASGTGELFF. The CDR3 DNA sequence: TGTGCCAGCAGCGAGAGCCCCGCGGGACTAGCATCGGGCACCGGGGAGCTGTTTTTT.